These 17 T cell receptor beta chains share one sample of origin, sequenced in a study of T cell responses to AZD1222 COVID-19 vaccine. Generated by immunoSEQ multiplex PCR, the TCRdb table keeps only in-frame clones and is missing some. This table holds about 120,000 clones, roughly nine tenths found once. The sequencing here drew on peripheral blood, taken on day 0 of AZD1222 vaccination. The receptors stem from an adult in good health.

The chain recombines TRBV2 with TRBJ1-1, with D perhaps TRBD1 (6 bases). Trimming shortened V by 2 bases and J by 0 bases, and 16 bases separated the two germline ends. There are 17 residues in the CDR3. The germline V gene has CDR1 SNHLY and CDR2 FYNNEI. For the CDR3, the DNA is TGTGCCAGCAGTGAAAGGGGGGCAGGGGCAATGAACACTGAAGCTTTCTTT. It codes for CASSERGAGAMNTEAFF.

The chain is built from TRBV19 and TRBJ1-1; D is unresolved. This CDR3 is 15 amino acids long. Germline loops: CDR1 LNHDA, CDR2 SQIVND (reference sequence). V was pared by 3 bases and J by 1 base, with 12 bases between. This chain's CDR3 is CASSISGQKNTEAFF. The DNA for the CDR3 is TGTGCCAGTAGTATCTCGGGCCAGAAGAACACTGAAGCTTTCTTT.

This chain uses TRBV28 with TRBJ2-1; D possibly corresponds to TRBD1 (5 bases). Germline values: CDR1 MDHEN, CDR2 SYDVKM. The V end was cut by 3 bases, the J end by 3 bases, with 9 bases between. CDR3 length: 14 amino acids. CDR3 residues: CASSLGQDYNEQFF. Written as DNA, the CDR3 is TGTGCCAGCAGTTTGGGGCAAGACTACAATGAGCAGTTCTTC. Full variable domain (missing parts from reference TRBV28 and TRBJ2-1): DVKVTQSSRYLVKRTGEKVFLECVQDMDHENMFWYRQDPGLGLRLIYFSYDVKMKEKGDIPEGYSVSREKKERFSLILESASTNQTSMYLCASSLGQDYNEQFFGPGTRLTVL.

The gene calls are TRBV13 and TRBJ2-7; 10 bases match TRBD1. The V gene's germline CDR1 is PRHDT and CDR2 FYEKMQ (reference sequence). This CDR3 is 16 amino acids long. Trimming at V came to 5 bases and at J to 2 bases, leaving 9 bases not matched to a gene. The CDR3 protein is CASSVRDRGRPYEQYF. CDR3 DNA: TGTGCCAGCAGCGTAAGGGACAGGGGAAGACCCTACGAGCAGTACTTC.

CDR3 DNA: TGCGCCAGCAGCTTGACGGCAGGGGCTGGGGCCAACGTCCTGACTTTC. Its protein product is CASSLTAGAGANVLTF. The rearrangement joins TRBV5-1 to TRBJ2-6, with D perhaps matching TRBD1 (6 bases). The V gene lost 1 base and the J gene lost 2 bases, with 10 bases spanning the gap. From germline, CDR1 is SGHRS and CDR2 YFSETQ. The CDR3 loop spans 16 amino acids.

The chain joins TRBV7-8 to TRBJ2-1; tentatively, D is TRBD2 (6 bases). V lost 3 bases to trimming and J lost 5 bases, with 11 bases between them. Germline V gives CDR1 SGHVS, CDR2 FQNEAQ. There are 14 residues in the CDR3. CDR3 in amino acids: CASSLDLANNEQFF. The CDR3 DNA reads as TGTGCCAGCAGCTTGGATCTAGCGAACAATGAGCAGTTCTTC. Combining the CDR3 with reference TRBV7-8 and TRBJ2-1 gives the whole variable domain GAGVSQSPRYKVAKRGQDVALRCDPISGHVSLFWYQQALGQGPEFLTYFQNEAQLDKSGLPSDRFFAERPEGSVSTLKIQRTQQEDSAVYLCASSLDLANNEQFFGPGTRLTVL.

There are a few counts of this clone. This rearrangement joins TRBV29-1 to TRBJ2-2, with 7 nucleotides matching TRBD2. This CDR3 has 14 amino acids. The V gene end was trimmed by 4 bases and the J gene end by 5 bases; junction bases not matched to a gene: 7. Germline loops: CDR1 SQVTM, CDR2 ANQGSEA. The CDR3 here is CSVGEIGGTGELFF. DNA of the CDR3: TGCAGCGTTGGGGAAATCGGGGGGACCGGGGAGCTGTTTTTT.

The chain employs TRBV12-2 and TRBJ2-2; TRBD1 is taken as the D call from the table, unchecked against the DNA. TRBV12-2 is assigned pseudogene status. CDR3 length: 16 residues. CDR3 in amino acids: CASRFRGHPNTGELFF. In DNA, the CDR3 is TGTGCAAGTCGCTTTCGTGGACACCCGAACACCGGGGAGCTGTTTTTT.

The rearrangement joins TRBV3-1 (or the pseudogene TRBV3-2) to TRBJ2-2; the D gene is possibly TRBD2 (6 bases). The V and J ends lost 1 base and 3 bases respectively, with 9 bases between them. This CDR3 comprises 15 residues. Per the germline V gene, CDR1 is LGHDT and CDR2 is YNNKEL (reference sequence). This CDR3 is CASSQAGVYTGELFF. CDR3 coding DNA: TGTGCCAGCAGCCAAGCGGGGGTTTACACCGGGGAGCTGTTTTTT.

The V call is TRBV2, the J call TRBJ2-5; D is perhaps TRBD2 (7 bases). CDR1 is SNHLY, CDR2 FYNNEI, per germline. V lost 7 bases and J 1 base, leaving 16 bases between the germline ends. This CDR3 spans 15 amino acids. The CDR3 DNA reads TGTGCCAGCATGGGGGGGCGGAGTATCCAAGAGACCCAGTACTTC. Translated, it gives CASMGGRSIQETQYF.

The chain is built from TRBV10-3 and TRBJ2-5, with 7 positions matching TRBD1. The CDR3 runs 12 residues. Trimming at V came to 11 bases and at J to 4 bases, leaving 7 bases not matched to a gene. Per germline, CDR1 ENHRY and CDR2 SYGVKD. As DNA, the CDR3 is TGTGCCTCAACAGGGGACGGAGAGACCCAGTACTTC. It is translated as CASTGDGETQYF.

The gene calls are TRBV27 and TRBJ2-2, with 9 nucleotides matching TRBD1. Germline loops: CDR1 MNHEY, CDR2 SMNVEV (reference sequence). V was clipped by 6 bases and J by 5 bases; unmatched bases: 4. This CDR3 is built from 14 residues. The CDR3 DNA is TGTGCCAGCAGCCTGGACAGGGGAACCGGGGAGCTGTTTTTT. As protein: CASSLDRGTGELFF.

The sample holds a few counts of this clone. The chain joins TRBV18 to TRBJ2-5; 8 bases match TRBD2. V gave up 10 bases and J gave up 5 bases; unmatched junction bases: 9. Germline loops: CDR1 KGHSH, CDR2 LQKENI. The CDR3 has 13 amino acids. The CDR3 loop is CATQREPGETQYF. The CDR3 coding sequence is TGTGCCACCCAGCGGGAGCCAGGGGAGACCCAGTACTTC.

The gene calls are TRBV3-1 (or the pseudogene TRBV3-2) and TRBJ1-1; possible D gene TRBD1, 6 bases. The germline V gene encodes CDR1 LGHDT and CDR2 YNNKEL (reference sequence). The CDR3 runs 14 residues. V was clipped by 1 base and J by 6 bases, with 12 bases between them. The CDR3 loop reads CASSQVDRSSEAFF. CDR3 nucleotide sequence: TGTGCCAGCAGCCAAGTTGACAGGTCCTCTGAAGCTTTCTTT.

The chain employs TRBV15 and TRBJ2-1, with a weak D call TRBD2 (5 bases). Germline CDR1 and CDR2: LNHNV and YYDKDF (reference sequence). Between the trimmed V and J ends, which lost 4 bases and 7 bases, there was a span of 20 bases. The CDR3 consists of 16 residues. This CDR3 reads CATSTERPPAANEQFF. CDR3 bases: TGTGCCACCAGCACAGAGCGGCCCCCCGCGGCGAATGAGCAGTTCTTC.

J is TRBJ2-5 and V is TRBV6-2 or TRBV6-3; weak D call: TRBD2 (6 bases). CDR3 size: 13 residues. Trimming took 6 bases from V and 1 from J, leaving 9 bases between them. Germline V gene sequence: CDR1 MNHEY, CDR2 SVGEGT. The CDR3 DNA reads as TGTGCCAGCAGCTCTAGCGTCCAAGAGACCCAGTACTTC. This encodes CASSSSVQETQYF.

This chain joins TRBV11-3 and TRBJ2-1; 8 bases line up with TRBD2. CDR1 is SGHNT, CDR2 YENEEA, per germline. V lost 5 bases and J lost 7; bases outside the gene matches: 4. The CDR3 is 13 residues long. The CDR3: CASSPGTRNEQFF. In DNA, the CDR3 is TGTGCCAGCAGCCCCGGGACTAGGAATGAGCAGTTCTTC. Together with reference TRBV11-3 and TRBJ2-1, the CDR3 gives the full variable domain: EAGVVQSPRYKIIEKKQPVAFWCNPISGHNTLYWYLQNLGQGPELLIRYENEEAVDDSQLPKDRFSAERLKGVDSTLKIQPAELGDSAVYLCASSPGTRNEQFFGPGTRLTVL.